This T cell receptor (beta chain) is drawn from a study of blood T cells in healthy people across ages. Concerning this clonotype: Antigen: not known. The junction differs from germline at one of its ends, possibly a read error.

This CDR3 contains 14 residues. The people who gave samples were healthy Caucasians from Russia, aged 6 to 90. Peripheral blood was drawn, approximately 9.5 milliliters per donor. Points from the study as a whole: The study found more naive CD4+ cells and higher diversity in long-lived than aged donors. Roughly linear age-related decline in beta diversity appeared, significant by age about 40.

Then a second PCR, running roughly 7 to 11 cycles, was carried out with a sample-barcoded 5' primer and a J-beta primer mix. One entry per CDR3 protein results from TCRdb running MiXCR on the 5' RACE reads. The sample lists 650,000 to 700,000 distinct CDR3 sequences, about 32% occurring once. The chain recombines TRBV12-3 or TRBV12-4 with TRBJ2-4; 7 bases are a match to TRBD1. The DNA end is more similar to TRBJ2-7, so the J call may be wrong. This TCR was recovered from a woman at least 80 years old in good health. The sample taken for sequencing was blood. CDR3: CTSSLQGTRYEQYF. The CDR3 DNA follows: TGTACCAGCAGCTTACAGGGGACACGTTACGAGCAGTACTTC.